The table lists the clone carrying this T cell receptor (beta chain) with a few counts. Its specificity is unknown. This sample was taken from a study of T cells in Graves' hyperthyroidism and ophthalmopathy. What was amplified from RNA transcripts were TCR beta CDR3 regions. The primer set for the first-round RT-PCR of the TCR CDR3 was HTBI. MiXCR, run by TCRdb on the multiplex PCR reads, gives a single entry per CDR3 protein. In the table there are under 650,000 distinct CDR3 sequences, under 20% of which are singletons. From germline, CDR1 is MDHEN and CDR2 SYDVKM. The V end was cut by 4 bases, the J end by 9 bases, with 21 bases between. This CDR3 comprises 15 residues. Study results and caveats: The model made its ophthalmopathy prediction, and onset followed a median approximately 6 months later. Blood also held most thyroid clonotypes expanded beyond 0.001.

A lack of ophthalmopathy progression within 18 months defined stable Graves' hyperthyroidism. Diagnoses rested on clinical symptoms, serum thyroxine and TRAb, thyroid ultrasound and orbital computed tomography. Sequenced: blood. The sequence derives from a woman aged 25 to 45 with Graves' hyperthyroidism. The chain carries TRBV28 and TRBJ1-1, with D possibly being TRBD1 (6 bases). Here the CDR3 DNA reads TGTGCCAGCAGTTCTGGGGGGGTGGGGGGGCGGAAAGCTTTCTTT. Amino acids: CASSSGGVGGRKAFF. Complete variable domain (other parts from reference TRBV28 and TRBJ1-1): DVKVTQSSRYLVKRTGEKVFLECVQDMDHENMFWYRQDPGLGLRLIYFSYDVKMKEKGDIPEGYSVSREKKERFSLILESASTNQTSMYLCASSSGGVGGRKAFFGQGTRLTVV.